This entry features one TCR beta chain sequence. The CDR3 spans 13 residues. After removal of 3 bases from V and 4 bases from J, the junction contained 1 base not matched to a gene. Germline V CDR1 and CDR2: SGHRS, YFSETQ. The data are from a study of beta chain features in type 1 diabetes. Sequencing targeted expressed TCRB transcripts, as all isolated RNA had been reverse transcribed. Method: immunoSEQ multiplex PCR; TCRdb's copy keeps in-frame clones and lacks some. The table includes some 160,000 clones, over 7.5% detected once. The rearrangement uses TRBV5-1 and TRBJ2-3, with TRBD1 matching 8 bases. The sequence was obtained from a woman between 18 and 29 years old in good health. The specimen was central memory CD4+ T cells from blood. CDR3 protein: CASSWGQADTQYF. The CDR3 nucleotides read TGCGCCAGCAGCTGGGGACAGGCAGATACGCAGTATTTT.